These 13 T cell receptor beta chains came from one sample sequenced in a study of STAT5B mutations in CD4+ large granular lymphocyte leukemia. TCRdb's copy holds only in-frame clones and misses some; the assay was immunoSEQ multiplex PCR. Of 30,000 to 40,000 clones in the sample, approximately 82% were seen once. Sequencing was done on a sample of CD4+ T cells from blood buffy coats. The receptors shown here come from a human donor in good health.

V gene TRBV14 combines with J gene TRBJ1-6, with D possibly being TRBD1 (6 bases). The V and J ends lost 4 bases and 7 bases respectively, with 14 bases between them. Germline CDR1 SGHDN, CDR2 FVKESK. CDR3 length equals 15 residues. Written as DNA, the CDR3 is TGTGCCAGCAGCCCTCGACAGGCCGCAAATTCACCCCTCCACTTT. The encoded protein is CASSPRQAANSPLHF.

This clone was picked up one time. The chain carries TRBV5-1 and TRBJ2-3; TRBD2 agrees at 10 bases. The CDR3 extends over 17 amino acids. From germline, CDR1 is SGHRS and CDR2 YFSETQ. The J segment lost 1 base and the V segment lost 0 bases, leaving 5 bases of the junction unmatched. DNA for the CDR3: TGCGCCAGCAGCTTGGCCCGTGGGACTAGCGGCACAGATACGCAGTATTTT. This translates into CASSLARGTSGTDTQYF. The full variable domain, with the rest looked up from reference TRBV5-1 and TRBJ2-3, is KAGVTQTPRYLIKTRGQQVTLSCSPISGHRSVSWYQQTPGQGLQFLFEYFSETQRNKGNFPGRFSGRQFSNSRSEMNVSTLELGDSALYLCASSLARGTSGTDTQYFGPGTRLTVL.

V is TRBV5-5 and J is TRBJ1-2; a possible D gene is TRBD1 (6 bases). This CDR3 comprises 16 residues. CDR1 and CDR2 (germline): SGHKS, YYEKEE (reference sequence). V lost 0 bases and J 1 base, leaving 13 bases between the germline ends. The CDR3, as DNA: TGTGCCAGCAGCTTGGCCGGGGGGGCGGGTAACTATGGCTACACCTTC. This gives the protein CASSLAGGAGNYGYTF.

The rearrangement links TRBV5-1 to TRBJ1-1, with a possible D match to TRBD1 (6 bases). Per germline, CDR1 SGHRS and CDR2 YFSETQ. CDR3 length: 14 amino acids. V lost 4 bases to trimming and J lost 2 bases, with 12 bases between them. CDR3 amino acids: CASSPQGFNTEAFF. The CDR3 region has the DNA TGCGCCAGCAGCCCACAGGGTTTTAACACTGAAGCTTTCTTT.

This chain connects TRBV15 to TRBJ1-4; D may be TRBD1 (5 bases). V lost 1 base to trimming and J lost 8 bases, with 14 bases between them. The length of the CDR3 is 15 residues. The germline V gene encodes CDR1 LNHNV and CDR2 YYDKDF (reference sequence). CDR3 nucleotides: TGTGCCACCAGCAGAGTTGTGCAGGGTACGGAAAAACTGTTTTTT. As protein: CATSRVVQGTEKLFF.

The chain employs TRBV28 and TRBJ2-5; possibly TRBD1 for D (5 bases). Germline-derived CDR1 and CDR2 are MDHEN and SYDVKM. This CDR3 is built from 14 residues. Trimming took 4 bases from V and 2 from J, leaving 11 bases between them. CDR3 DNA: TGTGCCAGCAGTTCCCCGACAGCACAAGAGACCCAGTACTTC. Its protein is CASSSPTAQETQYF.

The chain recombines TRBV27 with TRBJ2-2; maybe TRBD2 (6 bases). This CDR3 has 17 residues. Germline CDR1 MNHEY, CDR2 SMNVEV (reference sequence). Trimming removed 3 bases from V and 2 bases from J, with 16 bases in between. The CDR3 spells CASSLAGYPPNTGELFF. The CDR3 DNA follows: TGTGCCAGCAGTTTGGCGGGGTATCCCCCTAACACCGGGGAGCTGTTTTTT.

This chain uses TRBV18 with TRBJ2-1; weak D call: TRBD1 (6 bases). V was shortened by 0 bases and J by 1 base, with 10 bases between the two germline ends. The CDR3 extends over 16 amino acids. Germline V gene sequence: CDR1 KGHSH, CDR2 LQKENI. The CDR3 nucleotides are TGTGCCAGCTCACCACCTGGGGGCCGGTCCTACAATGAGCAGTTCTTC. Protein product: CASSPPGGRSYNEQFF.

The chain carries TRBV7-2 and TRBJ2-4; D perhaps matches TRBD2 (6 bases). Germline CDR1 reads SGHTA; CDR2 reads FQGNSA. This CDR3 has 15 amino acids. V lost 5 bases and J lost 2, with 13 bases in between. CDR3 residues: CASSRTGVSKNIQYF. The CDR3, as DNA: TGTGCCAGCAGCCGAACGGGGGTTTCCAAAAACATTCAGTACTTC.

The rearrangement uses TRBV7-8 and TRBJ1-2, with TRBD1 matching 7 bases. V dropped 5 bases and J dropped 0; count of bases not matched to a gene: 6. Germline V gene lookup returns CDR1 SGHVS and CDR2 FQNEAQ. The CDR3 runs to 15 residues. CDR3 nucleotide sequence: TGTGCCAGCAGCCGACGGGACAGCACTAACTATGGCTACACCTTC. Translation gives CASSRRDSTNYGYTF.

The gene calls are TRBV5-1 and TRBJ1-1; the D gene is possibly TRBD1 (5 bases). The CDR3 runs to 16 residues. Trimming took off 3 bases at V and 1 base at J, with 16 bases between the two ends. Germline lookup yields CDR1 SGHRS and CDR2 YFSETQ. The CDR3 here is CASSSRTLRENTEAFF. DNA of the CDR3: TGCGCCAGCAGCTCCCGGACACTAAGAGAGAACACTGAAGCTTTCTTT.

The chain has TRBV29-1 and TRBJ2-1; TRBD1 aligns across 7 bases. Germline CDR1 is SQVTM and CDR2 is ANQGSEA. V was clipped by 5 bases and J by 7 bases; unmatched bases: 2. This CDR3 is 11 amino acids long. CDR3 sequence reads: CSVLRGNEQFF. The DNA of the CDR3 is TGCAGCGTTCTCAGGGGGAATGAGCAGTTCTTC.

This clone was picked up a small number of times. The DNA of the CDR3 is TGTGCCAGCAGTTCGCAGGGCTATGAGCAGTTCTTC. It yields the protein CASSSQGYEQFF. The genes are TRBV27 and TRBJ2-1; D is possibly TRBD1 (5 bases). CDR1 and CDR2 from the germline V gene are MNHEY and SMNVEV (reference sequence). The CDR3 length is 12 residues. V lost 4 bases, J lost 8 bases, and 9 bases lay in between.